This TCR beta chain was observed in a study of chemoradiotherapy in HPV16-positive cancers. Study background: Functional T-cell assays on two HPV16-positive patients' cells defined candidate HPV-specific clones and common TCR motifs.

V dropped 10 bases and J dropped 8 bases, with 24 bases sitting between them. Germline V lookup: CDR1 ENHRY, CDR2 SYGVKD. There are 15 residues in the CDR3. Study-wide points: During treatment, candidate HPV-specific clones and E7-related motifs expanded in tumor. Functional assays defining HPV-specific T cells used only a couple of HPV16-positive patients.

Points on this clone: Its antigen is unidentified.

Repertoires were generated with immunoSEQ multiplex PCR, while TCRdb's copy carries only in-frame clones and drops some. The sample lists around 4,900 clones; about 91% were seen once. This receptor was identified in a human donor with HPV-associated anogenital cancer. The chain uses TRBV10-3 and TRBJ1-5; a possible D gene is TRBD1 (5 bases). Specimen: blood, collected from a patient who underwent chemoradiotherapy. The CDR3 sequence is CATRGDLQPPEPQHF. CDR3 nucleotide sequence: TGTGCCACCCGGGGGGACCTACAACCCCCGGAGCCCCAGCATTTT.